Listed below are T cell receptor beta chains from one sample, sequenced in a study of T cells in Graves' hyperthyroidism and ophthalmopathy. TCRdb reprocessed the multiplex PCR reads via MiXCR and lists one record per CDR3 protein. The sample includes around 340,000 distinct CDR3 sequences, roughly 23% of them seen just once. Sequencing was done on a sample of blood. Receptors originate from a woman aged 45 to 65 with Graves' hyperthyroidism. Each CDR3 is given with its conserved first and last residue. A clone size is listed for some rows: how often the clone was seen (once, few, many), or a class if it is expanded.

clone_size	v_call	j_call	cdr3_aa
many	TRBV28	TRBJ2-7	CASSFIDSSYEQYF
many	TRBV2	TRBJ1-2	CASSEDGGAEGYTF
many	TRBV7-9	TRBJ2-3	CASSLGGFGTDTQYF
-	TRBV7-3	TRBJ2-1	CASSTIPGLGQFF
many	TRBV7-8	TRBJ2-5	CASSGVDRETQYF
few	TRBV5-4	TRBJ1-2	CASSLGTVSYGYTF
many	TRBV11-2	TRBJ1-2	CASSLEGGSPYTF
many	TRBV30	TRBJ2-7	CAWGRGGGAHEQYF
few	TRBV20-1	TRBJ1-1	CSARVRHRDTREAFF
-	TRBV27	TRBJ1-1	CASRHRDRDFRGTEAFF
many	TRBV11-2	TRBJ2-2	CASSLARGELFF
many	TRBV2	TRBJ1-1	CASRTTLSAEAFF
few	TRBV27	TRBJ1-4	CASRQRGLANEKLFF